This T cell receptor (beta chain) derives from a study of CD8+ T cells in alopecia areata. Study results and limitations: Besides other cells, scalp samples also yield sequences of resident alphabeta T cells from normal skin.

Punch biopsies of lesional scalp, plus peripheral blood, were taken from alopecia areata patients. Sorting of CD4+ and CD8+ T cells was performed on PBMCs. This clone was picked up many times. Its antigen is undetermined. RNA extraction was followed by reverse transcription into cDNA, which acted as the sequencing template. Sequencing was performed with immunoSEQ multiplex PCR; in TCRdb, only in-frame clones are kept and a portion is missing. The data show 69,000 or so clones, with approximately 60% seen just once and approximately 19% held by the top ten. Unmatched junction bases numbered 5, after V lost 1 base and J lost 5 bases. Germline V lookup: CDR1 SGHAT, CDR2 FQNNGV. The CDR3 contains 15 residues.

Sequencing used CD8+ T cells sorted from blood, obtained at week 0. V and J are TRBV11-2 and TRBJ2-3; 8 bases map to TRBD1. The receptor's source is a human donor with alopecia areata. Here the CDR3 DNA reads TGTGCCAGCAGCTTAGCGGGACAGGAGGGAGATACGCAGTATTTT. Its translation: CASSLAGQEGDTQYF.